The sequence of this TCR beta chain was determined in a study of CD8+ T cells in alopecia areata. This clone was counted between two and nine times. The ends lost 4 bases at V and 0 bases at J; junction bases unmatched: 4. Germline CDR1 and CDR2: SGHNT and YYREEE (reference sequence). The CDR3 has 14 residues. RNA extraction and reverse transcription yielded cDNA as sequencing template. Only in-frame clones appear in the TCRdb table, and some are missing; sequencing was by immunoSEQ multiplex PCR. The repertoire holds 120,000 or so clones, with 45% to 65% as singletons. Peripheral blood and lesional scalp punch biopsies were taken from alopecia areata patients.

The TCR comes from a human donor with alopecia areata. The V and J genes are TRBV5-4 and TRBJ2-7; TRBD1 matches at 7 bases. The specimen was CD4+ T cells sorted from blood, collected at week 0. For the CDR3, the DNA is TGTGCCAGCAGCCCACGGGACAGCTCCTACGAGCAGTACTTC. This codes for CASSPRDSSYEQYF.